This T cell receptor (beta chain) was captured by sequencing in a study of shared clonotypes between healthy human individuals. A single count supports this clone. This CDR3 is built from 15 residues. Germline assignment: CDR1 SGHAT and CDR2 FQNNGV. Deletions cut 0 bases from V and 7 bases from J, with 10 bases between. Only in-frame clones appear in the TCRdb table, and some are missing; sequencing was by immunoSEQ multiplex PCR. The sample contains about 1 million clones, under 80% of which appear only once. This chain links TRBV11-2 with TRBJ1-6, with a possible D match to TRBD1 (5 bases). The sample taken for sequencing was memory CD4+ T cells sorted from blood. Subset reported: CD45RA-negative fraction. The receptor comes from a man younger than 35 in good health. The CDR3 loop reads CASSLEGRVNSPLHF. The CDR3, as DNA: TGTGCCAGCAGCTTAGAGGGCAGGGTAAATTCACCCCTCCACTTT. The full variable domain, its missing parts supplied by reference TRBV11-2 and TRBJ1-6, is EAGVAQSPRYKIIEKRQSVAFWCNPISGHATLYWYQQILGQGPKLLIQFQNNGVVDDSQLPKDRFSAERLKGVDSTLKIQPAKLEDSAVYLCASSLEGRVNSPLHFGNGTRLTVT.